The 31 T cell receptor beta chains listed next were all sequenced from one sample in a study of cytomegalovirus exposure and HLA in healthy donors (dated by TCRdb to the late 2010s). Library prep was done by the immunoSEQ multiplex PCR assay. The multiplex PCR relied on a mix of 60 forward primers for TCR Vbeta segments and 13 reverse primers for TCR Jbeta segments. TCRdb retrieved this table from immuneACCESS and kept in-frame rearrangements only. Not all clones are present; in checked studies, unresolved V genes account for under half, and no reason is known for the remainder. In all, the sample holds some 130,000 clones, and approximately 74% of those were seen once. Roughly 7% of the sample belongs to the ten largest clones. The sequencing input was PBMCs. All receptors come from a male donor in good health and CMV-seronegative.

The chain carries TRBV29-1 and TRBJ1-5; 7 bases fit TRBD1. V shed 5 bases and J 7 bases; nucleotides not matched to a gene: 8. The CDR3 sequence is 13 residues long. Germline-derived CDR1 and CDR2 are SQVTM and ANQGSEA. In nucleotides, the CDR3 is TGCAGCGTTAGAACAGGGGTAGACCAGCCCCAGCATTTT. Its translation: CSVRTGVDQPQHF.

The chain links TRBV19 to TRBJ2-2; D may be TRBD2 (5 bases). The CDR3 runs 16 residues. Trimming took off 5 bases at V and 5 bases at J, with 18 bases between the two ends. Germline CDR1 is LNHDA and CDR2 is SQIVND (reference sequence). CDR3 protein: CASSPRGSTGTGELFF. The DNA of the CDR3 is TGTGCCAGTAGTCCCCGAGGAAGCACGGGGACCGGGGAGCTGTTTTTT.

The chain has TRBV27 and TRBJ2-1, with TRBD2 matching over 11 bases. Germline V gene lookup returns CDR1 MNHEY and CDR2 SMNVEV (reference sequence). CDR3 length: 16 residues. The V and J ends lost 6 bases and 3 bases, in that order; junction bases with no gene match: 7. CDR3 protein: CASSLSGTSGYNEQFF. For the CDR3, the DNA is TGTGCCAGCAGCCTTTCGGGGACTAGCGGCTACAATGAGCAGTTCTTC.

J is TRBJ2-3 and V is TRBV6-1; 8 bases fit TRBD2. The CDR3 consists of 18 residues. The V segment lost 4 bases and the J segment 0 bases; nucleotides outside the gene matches: 12. CDR1 is MNHNS, CDR2 SASEGT, per germline. CDR3 DNA sequence: TGTGCCAGCAGTGTACCACTAGCGGCTGCCCGTAGCACAGATACGCAGTATTTT. Translating gives CASSVPLAAARSTDTQYF.

CDR3 loop: CASSAGVGYTF. The CDR3 nucleotides are TGTGCCAGCAGCGCAGGGGTTGGCTACACCTTC. The rearrangement uses TRBV6-4 and TRBJ1-2; tentative D call: TRBD1 (6 bases). Germline CDR1 MRHNA, CDR2 SNTAGT. The CDR3 runs 11 residues. The V end lost 6 bases, the J end lost 7 bases, and 9 bases lay between the germline ends.

The chain is built from TRBV27 and TRBJ2-1; 8 nucleotides agree with TRBD1. Germline values: CDR1 MNHEY, CDR2 SMNVEV (reference sequence). V was pared by 9 bases and J by 8 bases, with 12 bases of the junction left unmatched. The CDR3 is 14 residues long. The DNA of the CDR3 is TGTGCCAGTTCGTACATCGCAGGGGGCGATGAGCAGTTCTTC. This sequence encodes CASSYIAGGDEQFF.

With regard to this clone: One junction end disagrees with the germline gene, perhaps due to a read error. This sample also contains other DNA sequences that code for the same CDR3. This chain connects TRBV7-2 to TRBJ1-2, with D hard to call. CDR3 length: 16 residues. Per germline, CDR1 SGHTA and CDR2 FQGNSA. CDR3 coding DNA: TGTGCCAGCAGCTTAGCGTCGCCGGTCATCAACTATGGCTACACCTTT. It codes for CASSLASPVINYGYTF.

This clone occurred once. This chain connects TRBV6-5 to TRBJ1-1; unclear D gene. Germline lookup yields CDR1 MNHEY and CDR2 SVGAGI. V lost 6 bases and J 6 bases, leaving 17 bases between the germline ends. The CDR3 contains 14 residues. The CDR3 protein is CASSPRTVGSEAFF. CDR3 bases: TGTGCCAGCAGCCCCCGTACAGTGGGCTCTGAAGCTTTCTTT.

This chain connects TRBV2 to TRBJ2-7; D unclear. Germline V gives CDR1 SNHLY, CDR2 FYNNEI. V was shortened by 0 bases and J by 2 bases, with 8 bases between the two germline ends. The CDR3 extends over 14 amino acids. The DNA of the CDR3 is TGTGCCAGCAGTGAAGCCACGAGGACCTACGAGCAGTACTTC. Translated: CASSEATRTYEQYF.

V usage is TRBV7-2 and J usage is TRBJ2-7, with D unresolved. Germline loops: CDR1 SGHTA, CDR2 FQGNSA. V lost 1 base and J lost 0, with 13 bases in between. This CDR3 spans 16 amino acids. CDR3 DNA: TGTGCCAGCAGCTTAGAGCGATACGGCAGCTCCTACGAGCAGTACTTC. Protein: CASSLERYGSSYEQYF.

The CDR3 nucleotides read TGTGCCAGCAGCTTAACCCCCGGAACAGGGGCTACTGAAGCTTTCTTT. This codes for CASSLTPGTGATEAFF. This chain links TRBV7-3 with TRBJ1-1, with 7 bases matching TRBD1. The CDR3 sequence is 16 residues long. The trim removed 0 bases at V and 5 bases at J, leaving 9 bases unmatched. The germline CDR1 and CDR2 sequences are SGHTA and FQGTGA.

The chain couples TRBV28 to TRBJ2-7; D gene uncertain. The length of the CDR3 is 11 residues. The germline gives CDR1 MDHEN, CDR2 SYDVKM. The V gene lost 6 bases and the J gene lost 10 bases, with 13 bases spanning the gap. The CDR3 bases are TGTGCCAGCAGCCTAGAGGCGAAACAGTACTTC. This sequence encodes CASSLEAKQYF.

V gene TRBV5-1 combines with J gene TRBJ2-1, with 10 bases that match TRBD2. The J segment lost 1 base and the V segment lost 5 bases, leaving 3 bases of the junction unmatched. The CDR3 contains 15 residues. Germline V gives CDR1 SGHRS, CDR2 YFSETQ. The CDR3 coding sequence is TGCGCCAGCAGGTTTAGCGGGAGGTCCTACAATGAGCAGTTCTTC. It is translated as CASRFSGRSYNEQFF.

In its sample, this clone was seen a few times. The J gene is TRBJ1-2, the V gene TRBV4-3; a weak D match, TRBD1 (5 bases). CDR1 is LGHNA and CDR2 is YSLEER in the germline V gene. This CDR3 comprises 14 residues. The ends were cut back, 0 bases at V and 4 bases at J, with 9 bases in the middle. DNA of the CDR3: TGCGCCAGCAGCCAAGATCGGGGGACCTATGGCTACACCTTC. It yields the protein CASSQDRGTYGYTF.

This rearrangement joins TRBV2 to TRBJ1-4; a possible D gene is TRBD1 (5 bases). Looked up from germline, CDR1 is SNHLY and CDR2 is FYNNEI. The CDR3 loop spans 11 amino acids. With 11 bases removed from V and 7 bases from J, the gap between germline ends came to 11 bases. Here the CDR3 reads CAGWGSEKLFF. The CDR3, as DNA: TGTGCCGGGTGGGGCAGTGAAAAACTGTTTTTT.

This chain uses TRBV7-9 with TRBJ1-2; the D is unclear. The germline V and J ends were trimmed by 1 base and 7 bases, with 22 bases remaining between them. CDR1 and CDR2 from the germline V gene are SEHNR and FQNEAQ (reference sequence). The CDR3 has 17 residues. The CDR3 loop is CASSLGGGQAAESGYTF. CDR3 DNA sequence: TGTGCCAGCAGCTTAGGAGGAGGGCAAGCCGCAGAGTCTGGCTACACCTTC.

This clone came up a few times. V gene TRBV27 combines with J gene TRBJ2-1; 7 positions match TRBD2. This CDR3 region has 15 residues. V was clipped by 3 bases and J by 4 bases; unmatched bases: 6. Germline CDR1 is MNHEY and CDR2 is SMNVEV (reference sequence). The CDR3: CASSFRGDPYNEQFF. As DNA, the CDR3 is TGTGCCAGCAGTTTTCGGGGGGATCCTTACAATGAGCAGTTCTTC.

The rearrangement joins TRBV28 to TRBJ1-4; 7 bases match TRBD1. The CDR3 is made up of 17 amino acids. The germline V gene has CDR1 MDHEN and CDR2 SYDVKM. Trimming removed 5 bases from V and 10 bases from J; junction bases left unmatched: 19. The CDR3 here is CASSPTTGVDGGSKLFF. The CDR3 bases are TGTGCCAGCAGTCCAACAACAGGGGTTGATGGGGGGTCAAAACTGTTTTTT. The full variable domain, in which reference TRBV28 and TRBJ1-4 provide the parts outside the CDR3, is DVKVTQSSRYLVKRTGEKVFLECVQDMDHENMFWYRQDPGLGLRLIYFSYDVKMKEKGDIPEGYSVSREKKERFSLILESASTNQTSMYLCASSPTTGVDGGSKLFFGSGTQLSVL.

The rearrangement joins TRBV19 to TRBJ1-5; 7 nucleotides agree with TRBD1. The CDR3 loop spans 16 amino acids. Germline V gene lookup returns CDR1 LNHDA and CDR2 SQIVND (reference sequence). V lost 6 bases and J lost 1; bases outside the gene matches: 9. The CDR3 sequence is CASREGAKGSNQPQHF. The CDR3 region has the DNA TGTGCCAGTAGGGAGGGGGCGAAGGGAAGCAATCAGCCCCAGCATTTT.

The chain joins TRBV6-5 to TRBJ2-1, with D maybe TRBD1 (5 bases). CDR1 and CDR2 from the germline V gene are MNHEY and SVGAGI. CDR3 size: 15 residues. V was cut by 5 bases and J by 2 bases, with 13 bases left in between. The CDR3 here is CASSRDSTTYNEQFF. The CDR3 nucleotides read TGTGCCAGCAGTCGCGACAGCACTACCTACAATGAGCAGTTCTTC.

CDR3 sequence reads: CAWSVFYLNTEAFF. CDR3 nucleotides: TGTGCCTGGAGTGTGTTTTATCTGAACACTGAAGCTTTCTTT. The chain combines TRBV30 with TRBJ1-1; unclear D gene. This CDR3 has 14 amino acids. V was trimmed by 0 bases and J by 0 bases, leaving 8 bases between them. Germline CDR1 and CDR2: GTSNPN and SVGIG (reference sequence).

This clone has only a few counts. CDR3 protein: CASSLDPPSSETQYF. Here the CDR3 DNA reads TGTGCCAGCAGCTTGGATCCCCCTAGCTCAGAGACCCAGTACTTC. This rearrangement joins TRBV5-4 to TRBJ2-5; TRBD2 might be the D (5 bases). There are 15 residues in the CDR3. V was cut by 0 bases and J by 4 bases, with 13 bases left in between. From germline, CDR1 is SGHNT and CDR2 YYREEE (reference sequence). Supplemented by reference TRBV5-4 and TRBJ2-5, the full variable domain reads ETGVTQSPTHLIKTRGQQVTLRCSSQSGHNTVSWYQQALGQGPQFIFQYYREEENGRGNFPPRFSGLQFPNYSSELNVNALELDDSALYLCASSLDPPSSETQYFGPGTRLLVL.

The rearrangement joins TRBV4-1 to TRBJ2-3, with TRBD1 matching over 8 bases. This CDR3 is built from 15 residues. CDR1 is MGHRA and CDR2 is YSYEKL in the germline V gene. Trimming removed 4 bases from V and 1 base from J; junction bases left unmatched: 4. The CDR3 spells CASSLQGEGTDTQYF. The CDR3 nucleotides read TGCGCCAGCAGCCTACAGGGGGAGGGCACAGATACGCAGTATTTT.

The chain carries TRBV11-2 and TRBJ2-3, with 9 bases fitting TRBD1. The CDR3 runs to 16 residues. After removal of 2 bases from V and 6 bases from J, the junction contained 9 bases not matched to a gene. Germline assignment: CDR1 SGHAT and CDR2 FQNNGV. Here the CDR3 reads CASSLLRTGVSDTQYF. In DNA form, the CDR3 reads TGTGCCAGCAGCTTACTGAGGACAGGGGTTAGCGATACGCAGTATTTT.

V usage is TRBV7-8 and J usage is TRBJ1-5, with 9 bases matching TRBD1. This CDR3 contains 15 residues. V shed 4 bases and J 3 bases; nucleotides not matched to a gene: 4. Germline-derived CDR1 and CDR2 are SGHVS and FQNEAQ. In DNA form, the CDR3 reads TGTGCCAGCAGCTCCCGGGACAGGGCCAATCAGCCCCAGCATTTT. Its protein product is CASSSRDRANQPQHF.

This sequence joins TRBV5-6 and TRBJ2-4, with D tentatively TRBD2 (5 bases). CDR1 and CDR2 (germline): SGHDT, YYEEEE. The germline V and J ends were trimmed by 4 bases and 0 bases, with 11 bases remaining between them. The CDR3 consists of 15 residues. The CDR3 nucleotides read TGTGCCAGCAGCACGGGATCCCCAGCCAAAAACATTCAGTACTTC. Encoded protein: CASSTGSPAKNIQYF.

This rearrangement joins TRBV5-1 to TRBJ2-7; possible D gene TRBD2, 6 bases. CDR1 is SGHRS and CDR2 is YFSETQ in the germline V gene. V was clipped by 0 bases and J by 5 bases, with 12 bases between them. CDR3 length equals 14 residues. This CDR3 is CASSLEGLLDEQYF. The CDR3 DNA is TGCGCCAGCAGCTTGGAGGGACTGCTAGACGAGCAGTACTTC.

The chain joins TRBV9 to TRBJ2-1; 7 positions match TRBD2. CDR3 length: 16 residues. Germline CDR1 reads SGDLS; CDR2 reads YYNGEE. Trimming cost V 0 bases and J 3 bases; bases outside gene matches: 6. The CDR3 nucleotides read TGTGCCAGCAGCGTAGCCGGCGGGGGATTCTACAATGAGCAGTTCTTC. This translates into CASSVAGGGFYNEQFF.

The chain links TRBV21-1 to TRBJ2-7; the table calls TRBD2, which could not be checked here. TRBV21-1 is shown as a pseudogene. The CDR3 contains 13 residues. The CDR3 sequence is CASSNSGIYEQYF. The CDR3 DNA reads as TGTGCCAGCAGCAATAGCGGAATCTACGAGCAGTACTTC.

The chain has TRBV11-2 and TRBJ1-4; D may be TRBD1 (6 bases). Per the germline V gene, CDR1 is SGHAT and CDR2 is FQNNGV. V was pared by 5 bases and J by 10 bases, with 14 bases between. The CDR3 is 13 amino acids. This CDR3 reads CASSGQGQGKLFF. The CDR3 nucleotides read TGTGCCAGCAGCGGTCAGGGGCAGGGAAAACTGTTTTTT.

This clone was detected only a few times. The chain recombines TRBV7-3 with TRBJ1-2; the D gene is possibly TRBD1 (6 bases). The V and J ends lost 5 bases and 5 bases respectively, with 18 bases between them. This CDR3 comprises 15 residues. In germline, CDR1 is SGHTA, CDR2 FQGTGA. CDR3 nucleotides: TGTGCCAGCAGCGCCCGGCCAGGGGATAGGTATGGCTACACCTTC. Translated: CASSARPGDRYGYTF.